The rows below give T cell receptor beta chains drawn from one sample of a study of blood T cell repertoires in COVID-19. Sequencing was performed with immunoSEQ multiplex PCR; in TCRdb, only in-frame clones are kept and a portion is missing. The table includes nearly 300,000 clones, 85% to 90% detected once. The sequenced sample was PBMCs or T cells enriched from blood (not recorded which). The origin of the receptors is a woman in her 50s who had been exposed to COVID-19. Each CDR3 is given with its conserved first and last residue. The order of the fields is CDR3 protein, CDR3 DNA, V gene, J gene, clone size, D gene. D genes are given only for firm matches. Only part of the rows carry a size: once, few, many, or a class if the clone is expanded.

CDR3aa: CASSRLAGGQSSYNEQFF
CDR3nt: TGTGCCAGTAGTAGACTAGCGGGGGGCCAGAGCTCCTACAATGAGCAGTTCTTC
v_gene: TRBV19
j_gene: TRBJ2-1
abundance: .
d_gene: TRBD2

CDR3aa: CASSDGQGAREKLFF
CDR3nt: TGTGCCAGCAGCGACGGACAGGGGGCTCGTGAAAAACTGTTTTTT
v_gene: TRBV7-9
j_gene: TRBJ1-4
abundance: .
d_gene: TRBD1

CDR3aa: CASSYKRTAGAEAFF
CDR3nt: TGCGCCAGCAGCTATAAACGGACAGCTGGGGCTGAAGCTTTCTTT
v_gene: TRBV4-1
j_gene: TRBJ1-1
abundance: .
d_gene: .

CDR3aa: CATRGARGGVETQYF
CDR3nt: TGTGCCACGAGAGGGGCGCGGGGGGGCGTAGAGACCCAGTACTTC
v_gene: TRBV19
j_gene: TRBJ2-5
abundance: .
d_gene: TRBD2

CDR3aa: CATSDRGGGQGFADTQYF
CDR3nt: TGTGCCACCAGTGATCGCGGAGGTGGACAGGGTTTCGCAGATACGCAGTATTTT
v_gene: TRBV24-1
j_gene: TRBJ2-3
abundance: .
d_gene: TRBD1

CDR3aa: CASSFPGQFYGYTF
CDR3nt: TGTGCCAGCAGCTTCCCGGGACAGTTCTATGGCTACACCTTC
v_gene: TRBV7-9
j_gene: TRBJ1-2
abundance: .
d_gene: TRBD1

CDR3aa: CASRSSAAAFKDNEQFF
CDR3nt: TGTGCCAGCAGGTCCAGCGCAGCGGCCTTCAAGGACAATGAGCAGTTCTTC
v_gene: TRBV28
j_gene: TRBJ2-1
abundance: .
d_gene: .

CDR3aa: CASSSVVGDSSYNSPLHF
CDR3nt: TGCGCCAGCAGCTCAGTTGTTGGCGACAGCTCCTATAATTCACCCCTCCACTTT
v_gene: TRBV4-1
j_gene: TRBJ1-6
abundance: .
d_gene: .

CDR3aa: CASTPAGRVYGYTF
CDR3nt: TGTGCCAGCACCCCCGCGGGGCGGGTCTATGGCTACACCTTC
v_gene: TRBV6-5
j_gene: TRBJ1-2
abundance: .
d_gene: .

CDR3aa: CASNQGSHGYTF
CDR3nt: TGTGCCAGCAATCAGGGTAGCCATGGCTACACCTTC
v_gene: TRBV12-3/TRBV12-4
j_gene: TRBJ1-2
abundance: .
d_gene: .

CDR3aa: CAWSVLLATGELFF
CDR3nt: TGTGCCTGGAGTGTACTACTCGCGACCGGGGAGCTGTTTTTT
v_gene: TRBV30
j_gene: TRBJ2-2
abundance: once
d_gene: .

CDR3aa: CASSQDTLAANGELFF
CDR3nt: TGTGCCAGCAGCCAAGATACACTAGCGGCCAACGGGGAGCTGTTTTTT
v_gene: TRBV4-2
j_gene: TRBJ2-2
abundance: .
d_gene: TRBD2

CDR3aa: CASQRDRGGQTQYF
CDR3nt: TGTGCCAGTCAACGGGACAGGGGAGGACAGACCCAGTACTTC
v_gene: TRBV2
j_gene: TRBJ2-5
abundance: .
d_gene: TRBD1

CDR3aa: CASQSGGARNGYTF
CDR3nt: TGTGCCAGCCAATCAGGGGGCGCCAGGAATGGCTACACCTTC
v_gene: TRBV19
j_gene: TRBJ1-2
abundance: .
d_gene: TRBD1

CDR3aa: CASSPQTGEAYGYTF
CDR3nt: TGTGCCAGCAGCCCACAGACAGGGGAGGCCTATGGCTACACCTTC
v_gene: TRBV5-5
j_gene: TRBJ1-2
abundance: .
d_gene: TRBD1

CDR3aa: CASSQAASANYGYTF
CDR3nt: TGTGCCAGCAGCCAGGCAGCTAGCGCTAACTATGGCTACACCTTC
v_gene: TRBV7-2
j_gene: TRBJ1-2
abundance: .
d_gene: .

CDR3aa: CASSQDQVTSGELFF
CDR3nt: TGTGCCAGCAGCCAAGATCAGGTGACCTCCGGGGAGCTGTTTTTT
v_gene: TRBV3-1/TRBV3-2
j_gene: TRBJ2-2
abundance: few
d_gene: .

CDR3aa: CASSEDNNQPQHF
CDR3nt: TGTGCCAGCAGTGAGGACAACAATCAGCCCCAGCATTTT
v_gene: TRBV2
j_gene: TRBJ1-5
abundance: .
d_gene: .

CDR3aa: CASSLTGTEAFF
CDR3nt: TGTGCCAGCAGTTTAACAGGGACTGAAGCTTTCTTT
v_gene: TRBV12-3/TRBV12-4
j_gene: TRBJ1-1
abundance: .
d_gene: .

CDR3aa: CASSLSPDNEQFF
CDR3nt: TGTGCCAGCAGTTTATCTCCCGACAATGAGCAGTTCTTC
v_gene: TRBV12-3/TRBV12-4
j_gene: TRBJ2-1
abundance: .
d_gene: .

CDR3aa: CASSQVSITGTGCTF
CDR3nt: TGTGCCAGCAGCCAAGTATCCATCACCGGGACAGGGTGTACCTTC
v_gene: TRBV3-1/TRBV3-2
j_gene: TRBJ1-2
abundance: .
d_gene: TRBD1

CDR3aa: CASKDRGNTEAFF
CDR3nt: TGTGCCAGCAAGGACAGGGGAAACACTGAAGCTTTCTTT
v_gene: TRBV25-1
j_gene: TRBJ1-1
abundance: .
d_gene: TRBD1

CDR3aa: CASSRTGSYEQYF
CDR3nt: TGTGCCAGCAGCCGGACAGGGAGCTACGAGCAGTACTTC
v_gene: TRBV7-8
j_gene: TRBJ2-7
abundance: .
d_gene: TRBD1

CDR3aa: CASSMTGDGAYEQYF
CDR3nt: TGTGCCAGTAGTATGACAGGGGATGGGGCCTACGAGCAGTACTTC
v_gene: TRBV19
j_gene: TRBJ2-7
abundance: .
d_gene: TRBD1

CDR3aa: CASSSKYRGLNSPLHF
CDR3nt: TGTGCCAGCAGCTCCAAATACAGGGGGCTTAATTCACCCCTCCACTTT
v_gene: TRBV27
j_gene: TRBJ1-6
abundance: once
d_gene: TRBD1